This passage covers 4 T cell receptor beta chains from one sample sequenced in a study of T-cell reconstitution after alpha-beta-depleted transplantation in children (dated by TCRdb to about 2016). Explained via the paper, the treatment or condition label denotes: allogeneic hematopoietic cell transplantation with graft depleted of TCRalphabeta T cells and CD19 B cells. The library was built by means of PCR. Sequencer: Illumina HiSeq 2500. TCR libraries were prepared with molecular barcoding, using unique molecular identifiers to normalize TCRbeta repertoire quantification. Starting from the raw public reads, TCRdb applied fastp trimming at Q25, assembled clones with MiXCR and retained in-frame beta chains. Each entry merges the rows of one CDR3 protein and shows their most common DNA and genes. The sample includes 580,000 or so distinct CDR3 sequences, with under 25% observed a single time. Roughly 14% of the sample rests with the top ten.

The source was PBMCs, mostly from graft donor cells, collected 360 days after TCRalphabeta/CD19-depleted stem cell transplant. All receptors derive from a boy under three years old who had a stem cell transplant for acute myeloid leukemia, so the T cells may come from the graft donor.

The chain combines TRBV29-1 with TRBJ1-1; 10 bases map to TRBD1. The germline gives CDR1 SQVTM, CDR2 ANQGSEA. The length of the CDR3 is 15 residues. The junction had 3 bases not matched to a gene; V was cut back by 1 base and J by 1 base. The CDR3 sequence is CSVEGWDRGNTEAFF. The CDR3 DNA reads as TGCAGCGTTGAAGGGTGGGACAGGGGGAACACTGAAGCTTTCTTT.

The rearrangement joins TRBV7-3 to TRBJ2-7, with 7 bases that match TRBD1. Unmatched junction bases numbered 4, after V lost 5 bases and J lost 3 bases. The germline gives CDR1 SGHTA, CDR2 FQGTGA. CDR3 length: 13 amino acids. This CDR3 reads CASSIDRDYEQYF. DNA of the CDR3: TGTGCCAGCAGCATCGACAGGGACTACGAGCAGTACTTC.

The chain carries TRBV20-1 and TRBJ2-1; 7 nucleotides agree with TRBD1. This CDR3 spans 15 amino acids. With 8 bases clipped from V and 3 bases from J, the junction kept 13 bases outside the gene matches. Germline V gene data show CDR1 as DFQATT and CDR2 as SNEGSKA (reference sequence). CDR3: CSPLVGDSSYNEQFF. As DNA, the CDR3 is TGCAGTCCACTAGTGGGGGACAGCAGCTACAATGAGCAGTTCTTC.

This clonotype was seen many times. The chain is built from TRBV12-3 or TRBV12-4 and TRBJ2-1; no firm D call. V dropped 2 bases and J dropped 6 bases, with 14 bases sitting between them. The CDR3 spans 15 residues. CDR3 residues: CASSLRVGPPNEQFF. The DNA of the CDR3 is TGTGCCAGCAGTTTAAGGGTGGGTCCCCCCAATGAGCAGTTCTTC.